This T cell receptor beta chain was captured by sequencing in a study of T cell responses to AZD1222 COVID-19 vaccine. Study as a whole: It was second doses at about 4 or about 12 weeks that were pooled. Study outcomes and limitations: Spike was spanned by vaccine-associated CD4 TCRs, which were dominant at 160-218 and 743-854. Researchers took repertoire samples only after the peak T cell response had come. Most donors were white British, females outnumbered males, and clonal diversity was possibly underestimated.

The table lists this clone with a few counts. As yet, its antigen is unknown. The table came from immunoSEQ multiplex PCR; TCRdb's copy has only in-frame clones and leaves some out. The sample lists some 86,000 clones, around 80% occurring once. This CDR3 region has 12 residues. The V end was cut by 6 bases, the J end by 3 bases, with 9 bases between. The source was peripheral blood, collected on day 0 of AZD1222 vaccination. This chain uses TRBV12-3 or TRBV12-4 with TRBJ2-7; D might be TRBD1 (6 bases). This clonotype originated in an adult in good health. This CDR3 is CASSRGHYEQYF. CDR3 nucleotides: TGTGCCAGCAGCCGGGGACACTACGAGCAGTACTTC.